A single sample gave rise to the 11 T cell receptor beta chains below, sequenced in a study of cytomegalovirus exposure and HLA in healthy donors (dated by TCRdb to about 2017). The library was made by the immunoSEQ multiplex PCR assay. The multiplex PCR relied on a mix of 60 forward primers for TCR Vbeta segments and 13 reverse primers for TCR Jbeta segments. Held by TCRdb, this immuneACCESS table contains in-frame sequences only and omits some clones. Under half of the omission traces to an unresolved V gene where checked; the cause of the rest is unknown. This sample has 160,000 or so clones in its table, and around four fifths of those were observed once. The ten largest clones take up 1.3% of the sample. Sequenced material: PBMCs. These TCRs come from a woman aged 50 to 60 in good health and CMV-seronegative.

This chain uses TRBV9 with TRBJ1-2, with D possibly TRBD1 on 6 matching bases. The CDR3 extends over 15 amino acids. Trimming cost V 2 bases and J 4 bases, with 15 bases left between them. Germline CDR1 SGDLS, CDR2 YYNGEE. The CDR3 protein is CASSVLGGGGYGYTF. The CDR3 DNA follows: TGTGCCAGCAGCGTCCTTGGGGGGGGCGGCTATGGCTACACCTTC.

Only a few counts were recorded for this clone. The gene calls are TRBV7-8 and TRBJ1-1, with D unclear. The CDR3 sequence is 14 residues long. The V gene lost 0 bases and the J gene lost 1 base, with 6 bases spanning the gap. Germline values: CDR1 SGHVS, CDR2 FQNEAQ. As DNA, the CDR3 is TGTGCCAGCAGCTTAGCGCCAGAGAACACTGAAGCTTTCTTT. Translating it yields CASSLAPENTEAFF.

This chain connects TRBV11-2 to TRBJ1-5; weak D call: TRBD1 (5 bases). Per the germline V gene, CDR1 is SGHAT and CDR2 is FQNNGV. Trimming pared 8 bases from V and 1 base from J, leaving 15 bases between. This CDR3 has 15 amino acids. The CDR3 sequence: CASGEGTKSNQPQHF. The CDR3 DNA is TGTGCCAGCGGGGAGGGGACCAAGAGCAATCAGCCCCAGCATTTT.

The chain uses TRBV7-9 and TRBJ2-3; 8 bases align to TRBD1. CDR1 is SEHNR, CDR2 FQNEAQ, per germline (reference sequence). With V trimmed by 4 bases and J by 4 bases, 7 bases remained unmatched. The CDR3 length is 15 residues. CDR3 bases: TGTGCCAGCAGCTCACAGGGGGTGCTCCCAGATACGCAGTATTTT. Protein sequence: CASSSQGVLPDTQYF.

The rearrangement uses TRBV6-4 and TRBJ1-6, with 9 bases matching TRBD1. Trimming took 0 bases from V and 7 from J; bases not matched to a gene: 1. CDR3 length: 15 amino acids. CDR1 MRHNA and CDR2 SNTAGT come from the germline V gene. The CDR3 DNA sequence: TGTGCCAGCAGTGACTCGACAGGGGGGAATTCACCCCTCCACTTT. The encoded protein is CASSDSTGGNSPLHF.

This chain links TRBV10-3 with TRBJ2-7; TRBD2 is a possible D gene (5 bases). CDR3 length: 15 residues. Trimming stripped 0 bases from V and 10 bases from J, with 19 bases between. Germline V gene data show CDR1 as ENHRY and CDR2 as SYGVKD. This CDR3 is CAISESGAKLATQYF. The CDR3 region has the DNA TGTGCCATCAGTGAGTCGGGAGCGAAACTGGCGACTCAGTACTTC.

The chain is built from TRBV27 and TRBJ1-2; D may be TRBD1 (6 bases). The CDR3 has 12 residues. Germline CDR1 MNHEY, CDR2 SMNVEV (reference sequence). V gave up 6 bases and J gave up 8 bases, with 13 bases separating them. CDR3 nucleotide sequence: TGTGCCAGCAGAACAGGGTTTTTGGGCTACACCTTC. This codes for CASRTGFLGYTF.

The chain employs TRBV18 and TRBJ2-3; tentative D call: TRBD2 (5 bases). V shed 2 bases and J shed 2 bases, with 26 bases lying between them. This CDR3 region has 20 residues. Germline CDR1 is KGHSH and CDR2 is LQKENI. The CDR3 spells CASSPTSVGIRGTTTDTQYF. The CDR3 DNA is TGTGCCAGCTCACCAACCTCGGTCGGGATCAGAGGTACTACCACAGATACGCAGTATTTT.

The chain combines TRBV7-9 with TRBJ2-3, with 10 bases identical to TRBD2. The CDR3 loop spans 13 amino acids. Germline CDR1 is SEHNR and CDR2 is FQNEAQ (reference sequence). With 1 base clipped from V and 12 bases from J, the junction kept 4 bases outside the gene matches. The DNA for the CDR3 is TGTGCCAGCAGCTTAGTAGCGGGAGGTCCCCAGTATTTT. Encoded protein: CASSLVAGGPQYF. The variable domain in full, with the rest retrieved from reference TRBV7-9 and TRBJ2-3, is DTGVSQNPRHKITKRGQNVTFRCDPISEHNRLYWYRQTLGQGPEFLTYFQNEAQLEKSRLLSDRFSAERPKGSFSTLEIQRTEQGDSAMYLCASSLVAGGPQYFGPGTRLTVL.

CDR3 residues: CASREGQGAYEQYF. CDR3 coding DNA: TGTGCCAGCCGCGAAGGACAGGGCGCCTACGAGCAGTACTTC. V usage is TRBV19 and J usage is TRBJ2-7; TRBD1 matches at 8 bases. V gave up 9 bases and J gave up 2 bases; unmatched junction bases: 9. The CDR3 loop spans 14 amino acids. Germline V gene sequence: CDR1 LNHDA, CDR2 SQIVND (reference sequence). Full variable domain (missing parts from reference TRBV19 and TRBJ2-7): DGGITQSPKYLFRKEGQNVTLSCEQNLNHDAMYWYRQDPGQGLRLIYYSQIVNDFQKGDIAEGYSVSREKKESFPLTVTSAQKNPTAFYLCASREGQGAYEQYFGPGTRLTVT.

The J gene is TRBJ1-1, the V gene TRBV15, with TRBD1 as a possible D gene (5 bases). The V and J ends lost 1 base and 1 base respectively, with 13 bases between them. This CDR3 is built from 16 residues. The germline CDR1 and CDR2 sequences are LNHNV and YYDKDF (reference sequence). The CDR3 sequence is CATSRVIGARNTEAFF. CDR3 DNA sequence: TGTGCCACCAGCAGAGTTATTGGGGCCAGGAACACTGAAGCTTTCTTT.